Following are 7 T cell receptor beta chains from one sample sequenced in a study of CD8 T cells in Susac syndrome. After extraction with the RNeasy kit, about 0.45 to 1 ug of the RNA was reverse transcribed using random hexamers. One entry per CDR3 protein, called by TCRdb with MiXCR from the immunoSEQ multiplex PCR reads. This sample carries roughly 88,000 distinct CDR3 sequences, roughly 96% of them seen once, and the ten largest clones take approximately 0.42%. The sample was CD8+ T cells from PBMCs. The receptors originated from a human donor with Susac syndrome.

This chain connects TRBV7-9 to TRBJ1-4; maybe TRBD1 (6 bases). The CDR3 runs to 14 residues. Deletions cut 5 bases from V and 2 bases from J, with 9 bases between. Germline loops: CDR1 SEHNR, CDR2 FQNEAQ (reference sequence). CDR3 DNA: TGTGCCAGCAGCACGGGGGCGACTAATGAAAAACTGTTTTTT. Residues: CASSTGATNEKLFF.

This clonotype came up once. This sequence joins TRBV29-1 and TRBJ2-1; TRBD2 matches 13 bases. V shed 1 base, J shed 0 bases, and the junction held 3 bases outside the gene matches. The CDR3 is 17 residues long. Germline CDR1 SQVTM, CDR2 ANQGSEA. The CDR3 coding sequence is TGCAGCGTTGAAGCACTAGCGGGGGGGAGCTCCTACAATGAGCAGTTCTTC. It encodes CSVEALAGGSSYNEQFF.

This clonotype showed up just once. This sequence joins TRBV4-3 and TRBJ1-4, with D possibly being TRBD1 (5 bases). V dropped 0 bases and J dropped 5 bases, with 13 bases sitting between them. The CDR3 is 16 amino acids. The germline V gene encodes CDR1 LGHNA and CDR2 YSLEER. The CDR3 DNA is TGCGCCAGCAGCCAAGATCCAGGGTCACGGAATGAAAAACTGTTTTTT. Translation gives CASSQDPGSRNEKLFF.

This chain links TRBV20-1 with TRBJ2-1; D is perhaps TRBD1 or TRBD2 (6 bases each). This CDR3 comprises 17 residues. Trimming shortened V by 4 bases and J by 7 bases, and 26 bases separated the two germline ends. CDR1 and CDR2 (germline): DFQATT, SNEGSKA (reference sequence). The CDR3 reads CSAKLGNSGARWNEQFF. The CDR3 region has the DNA TGCAGTGCTAAATTAGGGAATTCGGGGGCCAGGTGGAATGAGCAGTTCTTC.

CDR3 in DNA: TGTGCCAGCAGTTACTCGACTAGGTACGAGCAGTACTTC. Amino acid sequence: CASSYSTRYEQYF. The rearrangement links TRBV6-2 or TRBV6-3 to TRBJ2-7; maybe TRBD2 (6 bases). This CDR3 is 13 amino acids long. Germline CDR1 MNHEY, CDR2 SVGEGT. Trimming stripped 0 bases from V and 4 bases from J, with 7 bases between.

V gene TRBV20-1 combines with J gene TRBJ1-2; 7 positions match TRBD1. V gave up 5 bases and J gave up 10 bases; unmatched junction bases: 10. This CDR3 has 12 amino acids. The germline gives CDR1 DFQATT, CDR2 SNEGSKA (reference sequence). CDR3 nucleotides: TGCAGTGCTCCCGTTAGGGGGCCGCTCTACACCTTC. It codes for CSAPVRGPLYTF.

The chain uses TRBV7-9 and TRBJ2-7, with 10 bases fitting TRBD2. The CDR3 has 16 residues. Per the germline V gene, CDR1 is SEHNR and CDR2 is FQNEAQ (reference sequence). The trim removed 4 bases at V and 5 bases at J, leaving 11 bases unmatched. The CDR3 DNA follows: TGTGCCAGCAGCTCGGATGCTAGCGGGAGAGGAGACGAGCAGTACTTC. Translated: CASSSDASGRGDEQYF.